Listed below are T cell receptor beta chains from one sample, sequenced in a study of blood T cell repertoires in COVID-19. Clones were read by immunoSEQ multiplex PCR, and TCRdb kept only the in-frame ones, dropping some. The sample contains about 150,000 clones, just under 85% of which appear only once. The material sequenced was peripheral blood. These receptors came from a woman aged 80 or older with COVID-19, enrolled during active disease. Each CDR3 is given with its conserved first and last residue. D genes are given only for firm matches. Size is omitted from some rows. Given values are once, few, many or a class for expanded clones.

>TRBV10-3|-|-|TRBJ1-1
CAISESGHLLIMNTEAFF
TGTGCCATCAGTGAGTCCGGACACCTCCTTATTATGAACACTGAAGCTTTCTTT
>TRBV7-3|TRBD1|-|TRBJ2-1
CASSSSGGEQFF
TGTGCCAGCAGCTCGTCAGGGGGCGAGCAGTTCTTC
>TRBV28|TRBD1|-|TRBJ2-7
CASGSGQTYEQYF
TGTGCCAGCGGCTCGGGACAGACCTACGAGCAGTACTTC
>TRBV9|TRBD1|-|TRBJ2-4
CASSPRTGFNIQYF
TGTGCCAGCAGCCCCCGGACAGGGTTTAACATTCAGTACTTC
>TRBV3-1/TRBV3-2|-|-|TRBJ1-6
CASSQMRDFSPLHF
TGTGCCAGCAGCCAGATGCGGGACTTCTCACCCCTCCACTTT
>TRBV5-1|-|-|TRBJ1-2
CASSQQVTDGYTF
TGCGCCAGCAGCCAACAGGTTACGGATGGCTACACCTTC
>TRBV7-2|-|-|TRBJ1-3
CASSPRVRDGTIYF
TGTGCCAGCAGCCCGAGGGTGAGAGACGGCACCATATATTTT
>TRBV19|-|-|TRBJ1-5
CASSLTPGYPAGQPQHF
TGTGCCAGTAGTTTGACTCCAGGGTACCCAGCGGGGCAGCCCCAGCATTTT
>TRBV12-3/TRBV12-4|TRBD1|-|TRBJ1-2
CASSLGEGGGYTF
TGTGCCAGCAGTTTGGGGGAAGGGGGCGGCTACACCTTC
>TRBV12-3/TRBV12-4|-|-|TRBJ1-2
CASSEAGGYGYTF
TGTGCCAGCTCTGAGGCGGGTGGGTATGGCTACACCTTC
>TRBV5-1|TRBD1|few|TRBJ1-1
CASSLTGAQNTEAFF
TGCGCCAGCAGCCTTACAGGGGCCCAGAACACTGAAGCTTTCTTT
>TRBV6-5|-|once|TRBJ1-1
CASSPTLNTEAFF
TGTGCCAGCAGCCCGACACTGAACACTGAAGCTTTCTTT
>TRBV5-1|TRBD1|-|TRBJ1-2
CASSYQLGQDGYTF
TGCGCCAGCAGCTACCAGCTGGGACAGGACGGCTACACCTTC
>TRBV7-2|TRBD2|-|TRBJ2-3
CASSLTASGGPSTDTQYF
TGTGCCAGCAGCCTAACGGCTAGCGGGGGGCCCAGCACAGATACGCAGTATTTT
>TRBV9|TRBD2|-|TRBJ2-7
CASSPGLADVPYEQYF
TGTGCCAGCAGCCCCGGACTAGCGGATGTCCCCTACGAGCAGTACTTC
>TRBV11-3|-|-|TRBJ2-7
CASSLGRTVSEQYF
TGTGCCAGCAGCTTAGGGAGGACAGTTTCCGAGCAGTACTTC
>TRBV27|TRBD1|-|TRBJ1-2
CASSLTGGGYGYTF
TGTGCCAGCAGCCTCACAGGGGGCGGGTATGGCTACACCTTC
>TRBV5-6|TRBD1|-|TRBJ2-5
CASSDSTGYVETQYF
TGTGCCAGCAGCGACTCGACAGGGTATGTTGAGACCCAGTACTTC